A single sample gave rise to the 7 T cell receptor beta chains below, sequenced in a study of T cells after yellow fever vaccination. TCRdb independently ran MiXCR on the 5' RACE reads; one entry per CDR3 protein. This sample carries around 610,000 distinct CDR3 sequences, approximately 12% of them seen once, and the ten largest clones take around an eighth. The specimen was PBMCs, collected on the day of the yellow fever booster vaccination. These receptors all come from a man younger than 45 who received the YFV17D yellow fever vaccine.

This clonotype has just a few counts. V gene TRBV10-3 combines with J gene TRBJ2-7, with D uncertain. This CDR3 spans 16 amino acids. With 0 bases removed from V and 2 bases from J, the gap between germline ends came to 14 bases. Germline CDR1 and CDR2: ENHRY and SYGVKD. CDR3 region: CAISESRGRATYEQYF. The DNA for the CDR3 is TGTGCCATCAGTGAGTCTAGAGGACGCGCGACCTACGAGCAGTACTTC.

Many counts were recorded for this clonotype. The V and J genes are TRBV6-2 or TRBV6-3 and TRBJ1-1; D unresolved. This CDR3 is 12 amino acids long. Germline V gives CDR1 MNHEY, CDR2 SVGEGT. Trimming stripped 6 bases from V and 5 bases from J, with 10 bases between. The CDR3 here is CASRGGQTEAFF. CDR3 nucleotide sequence: TGTGCCAGCAGAGGAGGGCAGACTGAAGCTTTCTTT.

The genes are TRBV27 and TRBJ1-1; no firm D call. The germline gives CDR1 MNHEY, CDR2 SMNVEV (reference sequence). V lost 2 bases and J lost 6, with 10 bases in between. The CDR3 totals 13 residues. The CDR3: CASSLESWSEAFF. CDR3 DNA: TGTGCCAGCAGTTTAGAATCATGGTCTGAAGCTTTCTTT.

This clonotype was observed a handful of times. The chain couples TRBV15 to TRBJ2-7, with unresolved D. Germline CDR1 LNHNV, CDR2 YYDKDF (reference sequence). There are 13 residues in the CDR3. The V gene lost 0 bases and the J gene lost 6 bases, with 9 bases spanning the gap. CDR3 sequence (DNA): TGTGCCACCAGCAGAGAGGTGTACTCCGAGCAGTACTTC. Translation gives CATSREVYSEQYF.

In this sample, this clonotype turned up a few times. The rearrangement links TRBV18 to TRBJ2-1; TRBD2 agrees at 11 bases. Unmatched junction bases numbered 6, after V lost 0 bases and J lost 5 bases. This CDR3 contains 17 residues. Germline CDR1 reads KGHSH; CDR2 reads LQKENI. The CDR3 coding sequence is TGTGCCAGCTCACCACCGCGCGGGACTAGCGGAAACAATGAGCAGTTCTTC. It is translated as CASSPPRGTSGNNEQFF.

This chain connects TRBV5-1 to TRBJ2-7, with TRBD2 matching over 10 bases. Germline V CDR1 and CDR2: SGHRS, YFSETQ. Losses at the gene ends were 5 bases for V and 0 bases for J; bases not matched to a gene: 17. The CDR3 length is 19 residues. The CDR3 sequence: CASRTGAAGGPMVSYEQYF. DNA for the CDR3: TGCGCCAGCAGGACAGGGGCAGCGGGAGGGCCAATGGTCTCCTACGAGCAGTACTTC.

The V call is TRBV6-1, the J call TRBJ2-7, with D possibly matching TRBD1 (6 bases). From germline, CDR1 is MNHNS and CDR2 SASEGT. CDR3 length: 14 amino acids. Deletions cut 8 bases from V and 7 bases from J, with 21 bases between. CDR3 loop: CASGPGQGNPEQYF. The CDR3 DNA reads TGTGCCAGCGGCCCTGGTCAGGGGAACCCAGAGCAGTACTTC.